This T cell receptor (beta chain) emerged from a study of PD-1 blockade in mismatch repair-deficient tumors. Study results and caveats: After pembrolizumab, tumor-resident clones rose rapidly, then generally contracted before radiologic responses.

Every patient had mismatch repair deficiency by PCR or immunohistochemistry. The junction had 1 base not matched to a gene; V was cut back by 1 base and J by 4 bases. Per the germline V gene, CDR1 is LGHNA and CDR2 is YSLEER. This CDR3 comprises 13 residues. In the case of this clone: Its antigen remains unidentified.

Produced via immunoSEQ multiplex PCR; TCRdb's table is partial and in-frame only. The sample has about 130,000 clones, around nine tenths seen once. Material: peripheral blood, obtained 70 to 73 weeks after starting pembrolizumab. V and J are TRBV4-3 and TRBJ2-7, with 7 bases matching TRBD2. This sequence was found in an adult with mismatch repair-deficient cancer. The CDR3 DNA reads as TGCGCCAGCAGCCAAGCGCGGGAGTACGAGCAGTACTTC. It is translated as CASSQAREYEQYF.